These 24 T cell receptor beta chains were all obtained from the same sample, sequenced in a study of blood T cell repertoires in COVID-19. The protocol was immunoSEQ multiplex PCR, while the TCRdb copy is restricted to in-frame clones and leaves out a portion. The profile covers around 230,000 clones, with roughly 87% appearing a single time and 7.2% taken by the ten largest. The specimen sequenced was peripheral blood. These receptors originate from a man between 60 and 75 years old who had recovered from COVID-19.

This clone appeared a single time. This CDR3 reads CASSGGYGYTF. For the CDR3, the DNA is TGTGCCAGCAGTGGAGGCTATGGCTACACCTTC. The V gene is TRBV6-4, the J gene TRBJ1-2; D is ambiguous. Germline loops: CDR1 MRHNA, CDR2 SNTAGT. The CDR3 is made up of 11 amino acids. V gave up 4 bases and J gave up 4 bases, with 4 bases separating them.

This clone was seen only once. The chain employs TRBV20-1 and TRBJ2-3, with TRBD2 identical over 8 bases. Germline V gene lookup returns CDR1 DFQATT and CDR2 SNEGSKA (reference sequence). This CDR3 has 21 amino acids. J lost 0 bases, V lost 3 bases, and 23 bases had no gene match. In DNA, the CDR3 is TGCAGTGCTAGTTTTAGGGGAATTCGGGCGGGGGGCGCGACTAGCACAGATACGCAGTATTTT. It is translated as CSASFRGIRAGGATSTDTQYF.

V and J are TRBV24-1 and TRBJ2-2; 11 positions match TRBD1. The CDR3 has 14 amino acids. The germline CDR1 and CDR2 sequences are KGHDR and SFDVKD. The ends lost 9 bases at V and 5 bases at J; junction bases unmatched: 4. CDR3 DNA: TGTGCCACCGGAGGGGACAGGGGGACCGGGGAGCTGTTTTTT. Protein product: CATGGDRGTGELFF.

The rearrangement joins TRBV27 to TRBJ1-5, with TRBD1 identical over 7 bases. CDR1 is MNHEY and CDR2 is SMNVEV in the germline V gene (reference sequence). Trimming removed 4 bases from V and 6 bases from J; junction bases left unmatched: 3. The CDR3 is 13 residues long. The CDR3: CASSSGGSQPQHF. DNA for the CDR3: TGTGCCAGCAGTTCAGGGGGGAGTCAGCCCCAGCATTTT.

This clone occurred a few times. The J gene is TRBJ2-7, the V gene TRBV4-1; 10 bases agree with TRBD1. Germline trimming cut 2 bases from V and 6 bases from J; bases unmatched to any gene: 7. This CDR3 contains 15 residues. Germline CDR1 is MGHRA and CDR2 is YSYEKL. The CDR3 is CASSQYRQGAIEQYF. The CDR3, as DNA: TGCGCCAGCAGCCAATATCGACAGGGGGCGATCGAGCAGTACTTC.

The rearrangement links TRBV27 to TRBJ2-7; TRBD1 aligns across 11 bases. CDR1 is MNHEY and CDR2 is SMNVEV in the germline V gene (reference sequence). V gave up 8 bases and J gave up 4 bases; unmatched junction bases: 1. This CDR3 has 12 amino acids. CDR3 DNA: TGTGCCAGCTGGGACAGGGGGTACGAGCAGTACTTC. This translates into CASWDRGYEQYF.

The chain links TRBV20-1 to TRBJ2-3, with 9 nucleotides matching TRBD2. V shed 3 bases, J shed 7 bases, and the junction held 14 bases outside the gene matches. The CDR3 is made up of 16 amino acids. Germline loops: CDR1 DFQATT, CDR2 SNEGSKA (reference sequence). CDR3 sequence (DNA): TGCAGTGCTAGTCCTCTGCGGGCGGGGGGGCTTAATACGCAGTATTTT. It codes for CSASPLRAGGLNTQYF.

The V call is TRBV7-7, the J call TRBJ2-1; TRBD2 matches at 8 bases. CDR1 is SSHAT, CDR2 FNYEAQ, per germline (reference sequence). V lost 5 bases, J lost 5 bases, and 8 bases stayed unmatched. The CDR3 loop spans 15 amino acids. CDR3 loop: CASSQAGRGDNEQFF. The CDR3 bases are TGTGCCAGCAGCCAGGCGGGGCGGGGGGACAATGAGCAGTTCTTC.

The chain has TRBV6-5 and TRBJ2-7; D remains ambiguous. The CDR3 is 16 residues long. V gave up 0 bases and J gave up 4 bases, with 16 bases separating them. CDR1 MNHEY and CDR2 SVGAGI come from the germline V gene. The CDR3 region has the DNA TGTGCCAGCAGTTACTCTGTGGCATCTCTAGTTTACGAGCAGTACGTC. It encodes CASSYSVASLVYEQYV.

This chain uses TRBV9 with TRBJ1-2; tentatively, D is TRBD1 (5 bases). Per the germline V gene, CDR1 is SGDLS and CDR2 is YYNGEE. V was pared by 1 base and J by 3 bases, with 10 bases between. CDR3 size: 14 residues. The CDR3: CASSVPGNHYGYTF. CDR3 nucleotides: TGTGCCAGCAGCGTACCAGGGAACCACTATGGCTACACCTTC.

The V call is TRBV5-5, the J call TRBJ1-4; no clear D gene. CDR3 length: 17 amino acids. Germline CDR1 and CDR2: SGHKS and YYEKEE (reference sequence). Trimming shortened V by 4 bases and J by 7 bases, and 23 bases separated the two germline ends. CDR3 bases: TGTGCCAGCAGCCTGGGGTTGTGGCAGGCATCGTTTGAAAAACTGTTTTTT. Amino acids: CASSLGLWQASFEKLFF.

The CDR3, as DNA: TGTGCCAGTAGTCCGGACAGGGTAGGCGAGCAGTACTTC. Amino acids: CASSPDRVGEQYF. The chain employs TRBV19 and TRBJ2-7; TRBD1 aligns across 8 bases. Germline V gene sequence: CDR1 LNHDA, CDR2 SQIVND (reference sequence). There are 13 residues in the CDR3. Trimming removed 5 bases from V and 6 bases from J; junction bases left unmatched: 6. Variable domain in full (rest from reference TRBV19 and TRBJ2-7): DGGITQSPKYLFRKEGQNVTLSCEQNLNHDAMYWYRQDPGQGLRLIYYSQIVNDFQKGDIAEGYSVSREKKESFPLTVTSAQKNPTAFYLCASSPDRVGEQYFGPGTRLTVT.

The rearrangement uses TRBV4-1 and TRBJ1-1; TRBD1 agrees at 7 bases. The CDR3 loop spans 18 amino acids. Germline CDR1 and CDR2: MGHRA and YSYEKL. Trimming took 3 bases from V and 5 from J; bases not matched to a gene: 18. CDR3 loop: CASSQAKGRGSNQTEAFF. The CDR3 nucleotides read TGCGCCAGCAGCCAGGCGAAGGGCAGGGGGAGCAATCAGACTGAAGCTTTCTTT.

This clone occurred a few times. V is TRBV30 and J is TRBJ1-1; D perhaps matches TRBD1 (5 bases). Deletions cut 3 bases from V and 0 bases from J, with 17 bases between. This CDR3 spans 16 amino acids. From germline, CDR1 is GTSNPN and CDR2 SVGIG (reference sequence). The CDR3 sequence: CAWRGGGDYMNTEAFF. In nucleotides, the CDR3 is TGTGCCTGGAGGGGCGGGGGGGACTACATGAACACTGAAGCTTTCTTT. Filled out from reference TRBV30 and TRBJ1-1, the complete variable domain reads SQTIHQWPATLVQPVGSPLSLECTVEGTSNPNLYWYRQAAGRGLQLLFYSVGIGQISSEVPQNLSASRPQDRQFILSSKKLLLSDSGFYLCAWRGGGDYMNTEAFFGQGTRLTVV.

This chain joins TRBV19 and TRBJ1-1; the D is unclear. Germline values: CDR1 LNHDA, CDR2 SQIVND (reference sequence). Trimming took off 7 bases at V and 0 bases at J, with 15 bases between the two ends. CDR3 length: 15 amino acids. CDR3 in amino acids: CASTRPGSMNTEAFF. CDR3 DNA: TGTGCCAGTACCCGCCCCGGGAGCATGAACACTGAAGCTTTCTTT.

The chain combines TRBV7-2 with TRBJ1-5; 9 bases match TRBD1. The CDR3 contains 15 residues. The trim removed 6 bases at V and 6 bases at J, leaving 9 bases unmatched. Germline-derived CDR1 and CDR2 are SGHTA and FQGNSA. CDR3 sequence: CASSYTGGAGQPQHF. The CDR3 DNA reads as TGTGCCAGCAGTTATACAGGGGGCGCAGGTCAGCCCCAGCATTTT.

V is TRBV5-1 and J is TRBJ1-1, with D tentatively TRBD1 (5 bases). CDR3 length: 12 residues. Trimming shortened V by 0 bases and J by 10 bases, and 10 bases separated the two germline ends. In germline, CDR1 is SGHRS, CDR2 YFSETQ. CDR3 sequence: CASSLEGPGAFF. The CDR3 nucleotides read TGCGCCAGCAGCTTGGAGGGGCCGGGAGCTTTCTTT.

The chain has TRBV7-9 and TRBJ2-3; 7 nucleotides agree with TRBD1. There are 15 residues in the CDR3. V lost 1 base, J lost 3 bases, and 4 bases stayed unmatched. Germline V gives CDR1 SEHNR, CDR2 FQNEAQ (reference sequence). CDR3 nucleotide sequence: TGTGCCAGCAGCTTAGACGCAGGGGGTACAGATACGCAGTATTTT. This gives the protein CASSLDAGGTDTQYF.

J is TRBJ2-5 and V is TRBV5-1, with TRBD1 matching 10 bases. Germline CDR1 is SGHRS and CDR2 is YFSETQ. The CDR3 has 14 amino acids. V was clipped by 2 bases and J by 4 bases; unmatched bases: 2. In nucleotides, the CDR3 is TGCGCCAGCAGCTTATGGACAGGGGGAGAGACCCAGTACTTC. It specifies CASSLWTGGETQYF.

The V call is TRBV27, the J call TRBJ1-2; tentatively, D is TRBD1 (6 bases). The CDR3 totals 12 residues. V was cut by 7 bases and J by 8 bases, with 14 bases left in between. Germline CDR1 and CDR2: MNHEY and SMNVEV (reference sequence). CDR3 region: CASKTGTLGYTF. DNA of the CDR3: TGTGCCAGCAAAACAGGGACCCTCGGCTACACCTTC.

V gene TRBV6-5 combines with J gene TRBJ1-2; 7 bases are a match to TRBD1. The germline V gene encodes CDR1 MNHEY and CDR2 SVGAGI. There are 13 residues in the CDR3. V trimming: 5 bases; J trimming: 6 bases; junction bases outside the gene matches: 6. The CDR3 sequence: CASSLQGLDGYTF. Here the CDR3 DNA reads TGTGCCAGCAGTCTACAGGGGTTGGATGGCTACACCTTC.

The table lists this clone with a count of one. CDR3 DNA: TGCGCCAGCAGTTGGGACAGGGGGCTCTCCTACGAGCAGTACGTC. Amino acid sequence: CASSWDRGLSYEQYV. The gene calls are TRBV10-2 and TRBJ2-7; 12 bases agree with TRBD1. The CDR3 runs to 15 residues. Germline values: CDR1 WSHSY, CDR2 SAAADI. Unmatched junction bases numbered 2, after V lost 5 bases and J lost 0 bases.

This clone appeared a few times. This chain joins TRBV10-2 and TRBJ2-7; 7 positions agree with TRBD1. Germline values: CDR1 WSHSY, CDR2 SAAADI. The CDR3 runs to 12 residues. With V trimmed by 3 bases and J by 7 bases, 3 bases remained unmatched. This CDR3 is CASSDRGKEQYF. As DNA, the CDR3 is TGCGCCAGCAGTGACAGGGGGAAGGAGCAGTACTTC.

The V and J genes are TRBV4-2 and TRBJ2-5, with 9 bases matching TRBD1. J lost 4 bases, V lost 4 bases, and 13 bases had no gene match. Germline V gene data show CDR1 as LGHNA and CDR2 as YNFKEQ. The CDR3 extends over 17 amino acids. The CDR3 nucleotides are TGTGCCAGCAGCCCCTACTCCAGGGGACAGGGAAGAGAGACCCAGTACTTC. It codes for CASSPYSRGQGRETQYF.